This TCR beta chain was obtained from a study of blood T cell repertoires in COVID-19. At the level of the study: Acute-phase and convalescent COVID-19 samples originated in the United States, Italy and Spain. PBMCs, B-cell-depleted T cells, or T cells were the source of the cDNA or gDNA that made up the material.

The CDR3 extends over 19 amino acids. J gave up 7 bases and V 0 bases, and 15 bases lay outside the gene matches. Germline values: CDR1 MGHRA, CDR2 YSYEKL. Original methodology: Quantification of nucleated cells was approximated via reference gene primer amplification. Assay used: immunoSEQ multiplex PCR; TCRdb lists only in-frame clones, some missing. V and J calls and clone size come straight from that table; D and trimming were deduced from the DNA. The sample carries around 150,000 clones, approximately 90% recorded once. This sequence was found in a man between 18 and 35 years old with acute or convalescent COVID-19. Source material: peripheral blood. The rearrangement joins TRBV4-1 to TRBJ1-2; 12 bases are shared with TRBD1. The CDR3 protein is CASSQDFGTGGAGKGGYTF. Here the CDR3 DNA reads TGCGCCAGCAGCCAAGATTTTGGGACAGGGGGCGCGGGGAAGGGTGGCTACACCTTC.